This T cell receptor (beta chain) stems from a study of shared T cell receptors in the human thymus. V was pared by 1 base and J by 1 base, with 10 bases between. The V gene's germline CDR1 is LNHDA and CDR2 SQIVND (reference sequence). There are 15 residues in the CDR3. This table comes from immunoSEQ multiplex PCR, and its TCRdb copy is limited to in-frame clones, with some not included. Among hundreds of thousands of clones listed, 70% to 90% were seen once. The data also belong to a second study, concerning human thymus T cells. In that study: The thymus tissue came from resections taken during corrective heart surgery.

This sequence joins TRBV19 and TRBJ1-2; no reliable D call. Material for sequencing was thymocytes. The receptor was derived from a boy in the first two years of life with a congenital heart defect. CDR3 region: CASSIGGGFNYGYTF. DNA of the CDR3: TGTGCCAGTAGTATAGGGGGAGGGTTTAACTATGGCTACACCTTC.